Following are 4 T cell receptor beta chains from one sample sequenced in a study of T-cell reconstitution after alpha-beta-depleted transplantation in children. Unique molecular identifiers featured in how the TCRbeta library was prepared. TCRdb re-derived calls from the PCR reads in MiXCR, one entry per CDR3 protein. The top ten clones hold around 2.5% of a sample with some 250,000 distinct CDR3 sequences, around 12% of them seen once. Sequenced material: PBMCs from the stem cell graft donor, taken from the stem cell graft. All receptors derive from a human donor who donated a stem cell graft to a child with acute lymphoblastic leukemia.

This clonotype was observed at least ten times. The chain is built from TRBV20-1 and TRBJ2-1; D unclear. Germline V gene sequence: CDR1 DFQATT, CDR2 SNEGSKA (reference sequence). With 4 bases removed from V and 0 bases from J, the gap between germline ends came to 10 bases. CDR3 length equals 14 residues. The CDR3 sequence is CSATGLISYNEQFF. CDR3 nucleotides: TGCAGTGCTACTGGGCTAATCTCCTACAATGAGCAGTTCTTC.

This clonotype was picked up many times. The V and J genes are TRBV12-3 or TRBV12-4 and TRBJ2-7, with 9 bases aligning to TRBD1. After removal of 10 bases from V and 4 bases from J, the junction contained 8 bases not matched to a gene. The CDR3 has 13 residues. The CDR3 spells CATAQGASYEQYF. CDR3 in DNA: TGTGCCACGGCACAGGGGGCTTCGTACGAGCAGTACTTC.

The sample holds many counts of this clonotype. V is TRBV20-1 and J is TRBJ2-7; D uncertain. CDR1 and CDR2 from the germline V gene are DFQATT and SNEGSKA (reference sequence). There are 17 residues in the CDR3. The V end was cut by 0 bases, the J end by 2 bases, with 20 bases between. CDR3 loop: CSARDYRLEMAPYEQYF. CDR3 in DNA: TGCAGTGCTAGAGATTACCGCCTTGAGATGGCGCCCTACGAGCAGTACTTC.

The rearrangement joins TRBV15 to TRBJ2-6; D uncertain. The CDR3 extends over 15 amino acids. Germline CDR1 is LNHNV and CDR2 is YYDKDF (reference sequence). V lost 0 bases, J lost 4 bases, and 7 bases lay in between. The CDR3 bases are TGTGCCACCAGCAGAGACCCCTCGGGGGCCAACGTCCTGACTTTC. Protein product: CATSRDPSGANVLTF.